Below, one TCR beta chain is given with its context. There are many counts of this clonotype. The specificity of this receptor is unknown. There are no base qualities to consult, and no much larger clone falls within one base. Genomic DNA was used as template for profiling of TCR beta VDJ combinations and CDR3 sequences. TCR repertoire sequencing was run on an Illumina HiSeq 2000. Under the source paper's analysis protocol: TRBV/TRBJ rearrangement plots, CDR3 size and DJ length profiles, and Simpson's diversity index were used to assess repertoires. The most abundant DNA sequence in the deep sequencing data was defined as the immunodominant clone. CDR3 amino acid sequences were checked for sharing between subjects and were compared against published repertoires and the VDJdb database. TCRdb applied fastp at Q25 and MiXCR to the public reads, then kept only in-frame beta chains. Every distinct CDR3 protein forms one entry, paired with its most common genes and DNA. In this record, the V and J calls reflect TCRdb's handling and not the investigators' own analysis. Here the sample has just over 150,000 distinct CDR3 sequences; about 50% occur a single time. Roughly 29% of the sample lies in the top ten.

The record originates from a study of CD8+CD57+ T cells in acquired aplastic anemia (dated by TCRdb to 2017 to 2018). In terms of the full investigation: On average, sorted CD4+ and CD8+ cells yielded approximately 3 ug of extracted DNA, with a range of about 0.17 to 27.4 ug. CD8+CD57+ expansion was defined as frequency above the mean frequency observed in healthy subjects.

Via the germline V gene, CDR1 is MNHNS and CDR2 SASEGT. V loses 5 bases, J loses 4 bases, and the germline ends lie 15 bases apart. Reading from cysteine to phenylalanine, the CDR3 counts 15 amino acids. CDR3 DNA only is kept here, 45 bases in frame from base 1. Points the paper makes about the study in general: Patients and healthy controls showed no significant difference in CD8+ Simpson's diversity (P=0.060). Although under 35 CD8+ CDR3 sequences were shared by patients and controls, these sequences appeared highly expressed in patients and within the immunodominant clones of patients.

Expansion of CD8+CD57+ cells had been shown by flow cytometry in the patients chosen for sequencing. Severe acquired aplastic anemia was diagnosed in all patients according to International Study of Aplastic Anemia and Agranulocytosis and Camitta criteria. No patient had received any therapy when blood was sampled. The study deep-sequenced TCR repertoires of sorted CD4+ and CD8+ blood T cells from severe aplastic anemia patients and healthy subjects. In the USA, patient enrollment took place under clinicaltrials.gov protocols 00001620, 01623167, 00001397, 00071045, 00081523 and 00961064. Ficoll-Paque density gradient centrifugation was used to isolate peripheral blood mononuclear cells. CD4+ and CD8+ T cells were sorted by FACS or magnetic beads before DNA extraction.

The sequencing input was sorted CD4+, CD8+, or CD8+CD57+ T cells (not recorded which) from PBMCs. The clonotype was recovered from a human donor with aplastic anemia. The chain was built from TRBV6-1 and TRBJ1-5, with TRBD1 tentatively as D gene (5 bases match). The DNA sequence reads TGTGCCAGCAGTCCTGCCCCGGGGCCAAATCAGCCCCAGCATTTT. This is translated as CASSPAPGPNQPQHF.